A single sample gave rise to the 19 T cell receptor beta chains below, sequenced in a study of T cell responses to AZD1222 COVID-19 vaccine. Repertoires were generated with immunoSEQ multiplex PCR, while TCRdb's copy carries only in-frame clones and drops some. The table shows roughly 100,000 clones, with around 90% occurring only once. This specimen was peripheral blood, taken on day 0 of AZD1222 vaccination. The receptors here all came from an adult in good health.

This clone is medium-sized by share. This chain links TRBV13 with TRBJ2-7; 7 bases fit TRBD1. The CDR3 length is 14 residues. Germline lookup yields CDR1 PRHDT and CDR2 FYEKMQ (reference sequence). The V and J ends lost 2 bases and 4 bases, in that order; junction bases with no gene match: 5. The CDR3 sequence is CASSLTGASYEQYF. The CDR3 DNA sequence: TGTGCCAGCAGCTTAACAGGGGCCAGTTACGAGCAGTACTTC.

The gene calls are TRBV5-4 and TRBJ1-1; the D gene is possibly TRBD1 (6 bases). Deletions cut 5 bases from V and 6 bases from J, with 14 bases between. Germline V gene lookup returns CDR1 SGHNT and CDR2 YYREEE (reference sequence). The CDR3 runs 13 residues. This CDR3 is CASSLWGAAEAFF. The CDR3 DNA reads TGTGCCAGCAGTCTATGGGGGGCGGCTGAAGCTTTCTTT.

The J gene is TRBJ2-2, the V gene TRBV27; 11 positions match TRBD1. The CDR3 totals 15 residues. Germline V lookup: CDR1 MNHEY, CDR2 SMNVEV (reference sequence). Losses at the gene ends were 6 bases for V and 7 bases for J; bases not matched to a gene: 7. CDR3 coding DNA: TGTGCCAGCAGCCGGGACAGGGGGATGGGCGGGGAGCTGTTTTTT. It codes for CASSRDRGMGGELFF.

CDR3 sequence reads: CASSPAQGAKDGYTF. The CDR3 region has the DNA TGTGCCAGCTCACCAGCCCAGGGGGCTAAGGATGGCTACACCTTC. The chain joins TRBV18 to TRBJ1-2; 8 nucleotides align to TRBD1. With V trimmed by 2 bases and J by 6 bases, 8 bases remained unmatched. The germline CDR1 and CDR2 sequences are KGHSH and LQKENI. This CDR3 contains 15 residues.

This rearrangement joins TRBV7-9 to TRBJ2-1; 10 positions match TRBD2. Per germline, CDR1 SEHNR and CDR2 FQNEAQ (reference sequence). This CDR3 comprises 15 residues. J lost 6 bases, V lost 2 bases, and 4 bases had no gene match. The CDR3 DNA follows: TGTGCCAGCAGCTTATCGGGACTAGCGATCAATGAGCAGTTCTTC. Translation gives CASSLSGLAINEQFF.

This chain links TRBV11-2 with TRBJ1-2, with D hard to call. V was clipped by 1 base and J by 8 bases, with 8 bases between them. The CDR3 spans 12 residues. Germline CDR1 is SGHAT and CDR2 is FQNNGV. The CDR3: CASSLVPGGYTF. The DNA of the CDR3 is TGTGCCAGCAGCTTAGTACCCGGGGGCTACACCTTC.

This sequence joins TRBV2 and TRBJ2-3, with D hard to call. CDR3 length equals 12 residues. CDR1 and CDR2 (germline): SNHLY, FYNNEI. V was trimmed by 6 bases and J by 5 bases, leaving 9 bases between them. This chain's CDR3 is CASRREEDTQYF. DNA for the CDR3: TGTGCCAGCAGGCGAGAGGAAGATACGCAGTATTTT.

The rearrangement links TRBV20-1 to TRBJ2-3; D not certain. V gave up 6 bases and J gave up 6 bases, with 10 bases separating them. The CDR3 covers 11 residues. Looked up from germline, CDR1 is DFQATT and CDR2 is SNEGSKA (reference sequence). In DNA form, the CDR3 reads TGCAGTGCCGAATGGCACGATACGCAGTATTTT. Amino acid sequence: CSAEWHDTQYF.

The chain employs TRBV3-1 (or the pseudogene TRBV3-2) and TRBJ2-7; 7 bases agree with TRBD1. The CDR3 spans 13 residues. CDR1 and CDR2 (germline): LGHDT, YNNKEL (reference sequence). With 1 base clipped from V and 4 bases from J, the junction kept 1 base outside the gene matches. The CDR3 spells CASSQGQGYEQYF. The CDR3 region has the DNA TGTGCCAGCAGCCAAGGACAGGGTTACGAGCAGTACTTC.

This rearrangement joins TRBV10-1 to TRBJ1-2; the D gene is possibly TRBD1 (5 bases). Between the trimmed V and J ends, which lost 8 bases and 5 bases, there was a span of 15 bases. Germline CDR1 WNHNN, CDR2 SYGVQD (reference sequence). The CDR3 loop spans 13 amino acids. The CDR3: CASSDGRDYGYTF. DNA for the CDR3: TGCGCCAGCTCTGATGGCAGGGATTATGGCTACACCTTC.

In its sample, this clone was seen once. The chain links TRBV27 to TRBJ2-3, with a possible D match to TRBD2 (6 bases). Germline lookup yields CDR1 MNHEY and CDR2 SMNVEV (reference sequence). The CDR3 spans 15 residues. The V and J ends lost 6 bases and 0 bases respectively, with 13 bases between them. CDR3: CASSRTGLSTDTQYF. As DNA, the CDR3 is TGTGCCAGCAGCCGGACGGGACTTAGCACAGATACGCAGTATTTT.

The chain is built from TRBV12-3 or TRBV12-4 and TRBJ1-1, with no clear D. This CDR3 contains 11 residues. Trimming shortened V by 5 bases and J by 6 bases, and 7 bases separated the two germline ends. The CDR3 sequence: CASSLGPEAFF. The CDR3 DNA is TGTGCCAGCAGTCTCGGACCTGAAGCTTTCTTT.

The rearrangement uses TRBV7-2 and TRBJ2-7; D is undetermined. Per the germline V gene, CDR1 is SGHTA and CDR2 is FQGNSA. Deletions cut 1 base from V and 0 bases from J, with 13 bases between. The CDR3 has 16 residues. The CDR3 loop reads CASSLDRRRSSYEQYF. CDR3 DNA sequence: TGTGCCAGCAGCTTAGATCGGCGTAGGAGCTCCTACGAGCAGTACTTC.

V and J are TRBV27 and TRBJ1-2, with TRBD1 matching 10 bases. Unmatched junction bases numbered 3, after V lost 6 bases and J lost 2 bases. This CDR3 has 14 residues. Germline CDR1 and CDR2: MNHEY and SMNVEV (reference sequence). CDR3 in amino acids: CASRQTGGNYGYTF. CDR3 nucleotides: TGTGCCAGCAGACAGACAGGGGGCAACTATGGCTACACCTTC.

The rearrangement joins TRBV28 to TRBJ1-5, with D unresolved. The ends were cut back, 3 bases at V and 11 bases at J, with 17 bases in the middle. CDR3 size: 14 residues. The germline V gene has CDR1 MDHEN and CDR2 SYDVKM. In DNA, the CDR3 is TGTGCCAGCAGTTTCGGAACGGAGGAACGAGCCCAGCATTTT. Translating it yields CASSFGTEERAQHF. Based on the CDR3 plus reference TRBV28 and TRBJ1-5, the full variable domain is DVKVTQSSRYLVKRTGEKVFLECVQDMDHENMFWYRQDPGLGLRLIYFSYDVKMKEKGDIPEGYSVSREKKERFSLILESASTNQTSMYLCASSFGTEERAQHFGDGTRLSIL.

The chain couples TRBV6-6 to TRBJ1-1; D remains ambiguous. Germline V gene sequence: CDR1 MNHNY, CDR2 SVGAGI (reference sequence). The CDR3 extends over 12 amino acids. Trimming removed 5 bases at V and 1 base at J, with 5 bases between. CDR3 in amino acids: CASSITNTEAFF. The CDR3 region has the DNA TGTGCCAGCAGTATTACGAACACTGAAGCTTTCTTT.

The chain combines TRBV5-1 with TRBJ2-5, with 8 bases that match TRBD2. In germline, CDR1 is SGHRS, CDR2 YFSETQ. V gave up 9 bases and J gave up 4 bases; unmatched junction bases: 8. This CDR3 has 13 residues. The chain's CDR3 is CATRTSFVETQYF. CDR3 in DNA: TGCGCCACCAGGACTAGCTTTGTAGAGACCCAGTACTTC.

The chain couples TRBV14 to TRBJ2-3, with D perhaps matching TRBD1 (6 bases). CDR1 is SGHDN and CDR2 is FVKESK in the germline V gene. The germline V and J ends were trimmed by 7 bases and 6 bases, with 14 bases remaining between them. There are 13 residues in the CDR3. The CDR3, as DNA: TGTGCCAGCATGAGAGGGGGTGGGGATACGCAGTATTTT. Protein: CASMRGGGDTQYF.

The V and J genes are TRBV19 and TRBJ1-6; D ambiguous. Germline CDR1 reads LNHDA; CDR2 reads SQIVND (reference sequence). The ends were cut back, 5 bases at V and 9 bases at J, with 11 bases in the middle. This CDR3 is 13 amino acids long. The CDR3 loop reads CASSPGLFSPLHF. The CDR3 region has the DNA TGTGCCAGTAGTCCCGGACTTTTTTCACCCCTCCACTTT. Looking up the rest from reference TRBV19 and TRBJ1-6 gives the full variable domain: DGGITQSPKYLFRKEGQNVTLSCEQNLNHDAMYWYRQDPGQGLRLIYYSQIVNDFQKGDIAEGYSVSREKKESFPLTVTSAQKNPTAFYLCASSPGLFSPLHFGNGTRLTVT.